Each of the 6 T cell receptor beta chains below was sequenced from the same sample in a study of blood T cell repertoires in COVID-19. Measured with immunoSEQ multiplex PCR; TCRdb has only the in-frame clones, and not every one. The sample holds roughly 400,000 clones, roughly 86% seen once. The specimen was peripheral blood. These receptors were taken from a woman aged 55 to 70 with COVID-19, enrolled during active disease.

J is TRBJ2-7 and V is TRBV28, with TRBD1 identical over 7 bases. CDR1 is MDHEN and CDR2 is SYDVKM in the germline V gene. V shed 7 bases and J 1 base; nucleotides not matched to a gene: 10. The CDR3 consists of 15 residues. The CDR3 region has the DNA TGTGCCAGCAACGACCAGGGGGTTCAATCCTACGAGCAGTACTTC. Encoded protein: CASNDQGVQSYEQYF.

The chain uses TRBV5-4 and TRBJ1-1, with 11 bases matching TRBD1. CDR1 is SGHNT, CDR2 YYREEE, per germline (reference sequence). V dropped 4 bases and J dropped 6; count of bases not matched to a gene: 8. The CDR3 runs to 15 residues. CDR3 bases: TGTGCCAGCAGCCCTCAGCCGGGACAGGGGGCTGAAGCTTTCTTT. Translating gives CASSPQPGQGAEAFF.

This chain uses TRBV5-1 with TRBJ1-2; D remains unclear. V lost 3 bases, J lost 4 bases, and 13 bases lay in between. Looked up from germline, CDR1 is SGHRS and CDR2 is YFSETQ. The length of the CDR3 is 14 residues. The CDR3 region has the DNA TGCGCCAGCAGCTCCGAGCCTGGTCCCTATGGCTACACCTTC. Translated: CASSSEPGPYGYTF.

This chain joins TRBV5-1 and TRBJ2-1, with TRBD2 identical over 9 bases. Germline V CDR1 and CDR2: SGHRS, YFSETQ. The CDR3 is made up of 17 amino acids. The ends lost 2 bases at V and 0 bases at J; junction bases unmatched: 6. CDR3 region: CASSFAGLAFSYNEQFF. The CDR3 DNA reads TGCGCCAGCAGCTTCGCGGGACTAGCATTCTCCTACAATGAGCAGTTCTTC.

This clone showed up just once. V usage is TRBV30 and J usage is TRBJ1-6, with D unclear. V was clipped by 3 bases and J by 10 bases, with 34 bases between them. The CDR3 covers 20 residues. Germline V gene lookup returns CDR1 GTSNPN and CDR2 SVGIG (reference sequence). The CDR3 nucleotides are TGTGCCTGGAGCATCAACCCACGGACGGGGTTTCAGTATTTTAGCTCACCCCTCCACTTT. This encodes CAWSINPRTGFQYFSSPLHF.

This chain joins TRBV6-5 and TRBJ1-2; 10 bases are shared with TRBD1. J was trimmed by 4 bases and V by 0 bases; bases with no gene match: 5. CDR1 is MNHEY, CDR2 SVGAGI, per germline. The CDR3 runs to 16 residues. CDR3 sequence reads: CASSYSGTGDGYGYTF. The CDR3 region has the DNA TGTGCCAGCAGTTACTCCGGGACAGGGGACGGCTATGGCTACACCTTC.